This T cell receptor beta chain emerged from a study of T cell changes during pregnancy in multiple sclerosis (dated by TCRdb to the late 2010s). Study-level background: The study looked at changes in the T cell repertoire across pregnancy in women with multiple sclerosis.

CDR1 is given as SNHLY and CDR2 as FYNNEI, both from the germline V gene. The CDR3, cysteine through phenylalanine, is 16 amino acids long. The entry retains the CDR3 DNA only, 48 bases that are in frame from base 1. V is pruned by 4 bases and J by 5 bases, leaving 10 bases of the junction without a gene match. The library was prepared using the immunoSEQ multiplex PCR assay. Here the immuneACCESS table is served through TCRdb, limited to in-frame sequences with V and J called. Missing clones are a known gap in these copies; in checked studies unresolved V genes cover under half, and the rest lacks a known reason. In this sample the table shows approximately 50,000 clones, 85% to 95% of which occur a single time. The ten largest make up under 0.85% of the sample. A remark on this clone: The antigen it binds to is not known. Base qualities are not recorded, but no much larger clone differs from it by a single base.

This material consisted of CD4+ T cells from peripheral blood mononuclear cells, taken in the third trimester of pregnancy. The chain joins TRBV2 to TRBJ2-2, with TRBD1 identical over 7 junction bases. The TCR was taken from a female donor with multiple sclerosis, enrolled in a pregnancy study. The sequenced DNA: TGTGCCAGCAGTGGATCGACAGGGAGTAGTACCGGGGAGCTGTTTTTT. It is translated as CASSGSTGSSTGELFF. With the rest looked up from the reference TRBV2 and TRBJ2-2 genes rather than sequenced, the full variable domain is EPEVTQTPSHQVTQMGQEVILRCVPISNHLYFYWYRQILGQKVEFLVSFYNNEISEKSEIFDDQFSVERPDGSNFTLKIRSTKLEDSAMYFCASSGSTGSSTGELFFGEGSRLTVL.